Shown below are 11 T cell receptor beta chains from a single sample sequenced in a study of T cells in localized non-small cell lung cancer. TCRdb's copy holds only in-frame clones and misses some; the assay was immunoSEQ multiplex PCR. The sample consists of about 33,000 clones, about four fifths of them appearing once. The sequencing here drew on peripheral blood, taken before any cancer treatment. Receptors originate from a male donor aged 60 or older with stage II squamous cell lung carcinoma.

This clone was detected only a few times. The chain is built from TRBV5-1 and TRBJ2-7; D gene uncertain. The V end lost 4 bases, the J end lost 5 bases, and 10 bases lay between the germline ends. The CDR3 covers 12 residues. Germline V gene data show CDR1 as SGHRS and CDR2 as YFSETQ. CDR3 DNA: TGCGCCAGCAGCATAGGACGGGACGAGCAGTACTTC. Amino acid sequence: CASSIGRDEQYF.

The chain employs TRBV4-2 and TRBJ2-3; TRBD2 matches at 8 bases. With V trimmed by 0 bases and J by 0 bases, 11 bases remained unmatched. Germline V gene lookup returns CDR1 LGHNA and CDR2 YNFKEQ. This CDR3 has 19 residues. CDR3 in DNA: TGTGCCAGCAGCCAAGAATCAGGTGGGCTAGCGGGTAGCACAGATACGCAGTATTTT. Translating gives CASSQESGGLAGSTDTQYF.

The rearrangement joins TRBV6-1 to TRBJ1-1; 7 positions match TRBD1. Germline CDR1 MNHNS, CDR2 SASEGT. The CDR3 is made up of 14 amino acids. With V trimmed by 5 bases and J by 4 bases, 7 bases remained unmatched. DNA of the CDR3: TGTGCCAGCAGTTTCCTTCCAGGGGGCACTGAAGCTTTCTTT. Amino acids: CASSFLPGGTEAFF.

The rearrangement uses TRBV7-9 and TRBJ2-7, with D unclear. Between the trimmed V and J ends, which lost 1 base and 6 bases, there was a span of 4 bases. The germline V gene encodes CDR1 SEHNR and CDR2 FQNEAQ (reference sequence). The CDR3 is 11 amino acids. CDR3 amino acids: CASSLEVEQYF. As DNA, the CDR3 is TGTGCCAGCAGCTTAGAGGTCGAGCAGTACTTC.

The chain is built from TRBV28 and TRBJ1-6; a possible D gene is TRBD1 (5 bases). The germline gives CDR1 MDHEN, CDR2 SYDVKM. This CDR3 has 15 residues. V dropped 3 bases and J dropped 3 bases, with 9 bases sitting between them. The CDR3 here is CASSFGAFYNSPLHF. The CDR3, as DNA: TGTGCCAGCAGTTTTGGGGCATTCTATAATTCACCCCTCCACTTT.

This chain links TRBV18 with TRBJ2-6, with D uncertain. Germline CDR1 is KGHSH and CDR2 is LQKENI. The CDR3 extends over 17 amino acids. V lost 2 bases and J lost 0, with 11 bases in between. Here the CDR3 reads CASSPGSPSSGANVLTF. The CDR3 coding sequence is TGTGCCAGCTCACCAGGGTCACCAAGCTCTGGGGCCAACGTCCTGACTTTC.

The J gene is TRBJ2-2, the V gene TRBV7-6; possibly TRBD1 for D (5 bases). The V and J ends lost 0 bases and 3 bases respectively, with 11 bases between them. This CDR3 is 16 amino acids long. From germline, CDR1 is SGHVS and CDR2 FNYEAQ. In DNA, the CDR3 is TGTGCCAGCAGCTTAGCTAGGGGTTTCGACACCGGGGAGCTGTTTTTT. Its protein is CASSLARGFDTGELFF. The complete variable domain, with remaining parts taken from reference TRBV7-6 and TRBJ2-2, reads GAGVSQSPRYKVTKRGQDVALRCDPISGHVSLYWYRQALGQGPEFLTYFNYEAQQDKSGLPNDRFSAERPEGSISTLTIQRTEQRDSAMYRCASSLARGFDTGELFFGEGSRLTVL.

The chain carries TRBV4-1 and TRBJ2-7; D tentatively reads TRBD1 or TRBD2 (5 bases each). The CDR3 has 15 amino acids. Looked up from germline, CDR1 is MGHRA and CDR2 is YSYEKL. Trimming removed 1 base at V and 6 bases at J, with 16 bases between. The CDR3 coding sequence is TGCGCCAGCAGCCAAGGGGGCAAGGGGAGAGGCGAGCAGTACTTC. It encodes CASSQGGKGRGEQYF.

The rearrangement links TRBV10-3 to TRBJ2-1; tentative D call: TRBD1 (5 bases). With 6 bases removed from V and 4 bases from J, the gap between germline ends came to 13 bases. The V gene's germline CDR1 is ENHRY and CDR2 SYGVKD. This CDR3 is 14 amino acids long. CDR3: CAIRQGSNYNEQFF. The CDR3 DNA sequence: TGTGCCATCAGGCAGGGATCAAATTACAATGAGCAGTTCTTC.

This chain connects TRBV7-6 to TRBJ2-7; D ambiguous. The germline V and J ends were trimmed by 2 bases and 5 bases, with 7 bases remaining between them. The CDR3 is 12 amino acids. Germline loops: CDR1 SGHVS, CDR2 FNYEAQ. CDR3 bases: TGTGCCAGCAGCTTATCTCTTGACGAGCAGTACTTC. Protein: CASSLSLDEQYF.

V is TRBV7-7 and J is TRBJ2-3; unclear D gene. Per the germline V gene, CDR1 is SSHAT and CDR2 is FNYEAQ (reference sequence). CDR3 length: 14 residues. V dropped 5 bases and J dropped 4 bases, with 13 bases sitting between them. The CDR3 sequence: CASSVQMGSDTQYF. CDR3 sequence (DNA): TGTGCCAGCAGCGTCCAGATGGGGTCAGATACGCAGTATTTT.